This T cell receptor (beta chain) stems from a study of early T cells in non-severe SARS-CoV-2 infection. On the study more broadly: Sequencing used unsorted whole-blood bulk RNA, so chains lack pairing. Study results and limitations: In VDJdb matching, anti-spike CD8 responses were favored while private and CD4 specificities went missing.

A note on this clonotype: Its target is unknown.

cDNA molecules, individually, were tagged with unique molecular identifiers. TCRdb re-called the 5' RACE reads with MiXCR, one entry per CDR3 protein. The table lists fewer than 120,000 distinct CDR3 sequences, roughly 13% of them singletons. The ends were cut back, 6 bases at V and 3 bases at J, with 19 bases in the middle. The CDR3 is 15 residues long. Per the germline V gene, CDR1 is DFQATT and CDR2 is SNEGSKA (reference sequence). The J gene is TRBJ2-3, the V gene TRBV20-1; D call uncertain. Sequencing was performed on whole blood, taken at baseline. The receptor was isolated from an adult who was a healthcare worker with PCR-confirmed SARS-CoV-2 infection or an uninfected control (not recorded which). As DNA, the CDR3 is TGCAGTGCCCCAGGACGGTGGATGGGAACAGATACGCAGTATTTT. It translates to CSAPGRWMGTDTQYF.